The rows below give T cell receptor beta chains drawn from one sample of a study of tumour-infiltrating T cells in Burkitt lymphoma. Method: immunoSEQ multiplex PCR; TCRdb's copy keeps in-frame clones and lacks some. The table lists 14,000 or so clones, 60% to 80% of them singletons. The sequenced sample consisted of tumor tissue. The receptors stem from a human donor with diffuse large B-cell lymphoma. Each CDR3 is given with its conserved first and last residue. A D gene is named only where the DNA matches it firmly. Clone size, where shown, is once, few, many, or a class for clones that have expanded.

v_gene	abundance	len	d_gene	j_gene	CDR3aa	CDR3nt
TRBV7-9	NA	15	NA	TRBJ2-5	CASSNSRTLDETQYF	TGTGCCAGCAGCAATTCCAGGACCTTAGACGAGACCCAGTACTTC
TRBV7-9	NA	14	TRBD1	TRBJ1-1	CASSRSGQGHEAFF	TGTGCCAGCAGCCGGTCGGGACAGGGGCATGAAGCTTTCTTT
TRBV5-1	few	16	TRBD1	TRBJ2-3	CASSPNPGGGTDTQYF	TGCGCCAGCAGCCCCAACCCAGGGGGTGGCACAGATACGCAGTATTTT
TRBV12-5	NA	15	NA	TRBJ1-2	CASGTGLRGSYGYTF	TGTGCTAGTGGTACAGGTCTCAGGGGCTCCTATGGCTACACCTTC
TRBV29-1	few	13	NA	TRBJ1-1	CSGKEGPNTEAFF	TGCAGCGGGAAGGAAGGGCCTAACACTGAAGCTTTCTTT
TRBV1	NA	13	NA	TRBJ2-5	CTSCLGVRETQYF	TGCACCAGCTGCCTCGGAGTGCGAGAGACCCAGTACTTC
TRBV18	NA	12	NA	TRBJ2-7	CASSLGSPEQYF	TGTGCCAGCTCACTGGGAAGTCCCGAGCAGTACTTC
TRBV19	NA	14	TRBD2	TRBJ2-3	CASREGLARSTQYF	TGTGCCAGTAGAGAAGGACTAGCGAGATCTACGCAGTATTTT
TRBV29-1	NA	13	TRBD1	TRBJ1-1	CSVDRQGLAEAFF	TGCAGCGTCGATCGACAGGGTCTCGCTGAAGCTTTCTTT
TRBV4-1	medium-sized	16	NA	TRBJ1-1	CASSPIIGIMNTEAFF	TGCGCCAGCAGCCCAATCATAGGGATCATGAACACTGAAGCTTTCTTT
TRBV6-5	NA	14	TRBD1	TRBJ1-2	CASSNRKDRGLPTF	TGTGCCAGCAGTAACAGGAAGGACAGGGGACTTCCCACCTTC
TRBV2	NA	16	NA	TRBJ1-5	CASNPSPGASNQPQHF	TGTGCCAGCAACCCGAGCCCAGGGGCCTCCAATCAGCCCCAGCATTTT
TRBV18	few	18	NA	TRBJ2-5	CASSPLPGGVSAGETQYF	TGTGCCAGCTCACCACTTCCAGGGGGAGTTTCGGCGGGGGAGACCCAGTACTTC
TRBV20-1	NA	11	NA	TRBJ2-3	CRHREADTQYF	TGCAGACACAGGGAGGCAGATACGCAGTATTTT
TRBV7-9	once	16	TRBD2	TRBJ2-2	CASSSLAGVVTGELFF	TGTGCCAGCAGCTCACTAGCGGGAGTGGTTACCGGGGAGCTGTTTTTT
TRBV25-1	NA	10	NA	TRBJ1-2	CASRTGGYTF	TGTGCCAGCAGGACAGGTGGCTACACCTTC